Here is one T cell receptor beta chain with its context. The sample comes from a study of blood T cell repertoires in COVID-19. Study details: The analysed material was cDNA or gDNA that came from T cells, B-cell-depleted T cells, or PBMCs.

Methods used by the authors: Reference gene primers were amplified, and this amplification served to estimate nucleated cell counts. Profiling relied on immunoSEQ multiplex PCR, and the TCRdb table lists in-frame clones only, not all of them. The DNA was the basis for D and trimming; V, J and clone size are from that table. This sample has fewer than 350,000 clones, with approximately 91% found just once. Germline V gives CDR1 SGHNT, CDR2 YYREEE (reference sequence). This CDR3 contains 14 residues. The V end lost 4 bases, the J end lost 0 bases, and 10 bases lay between the germline ends. The sample was PBMCs or T cells enriched from blood (not recorded which). The genes are TRBV5-4 and TRBJ1-1, with D hard to call. The TCR was taken from a woman between 35 and 50 years old with acute COVID-19. Here the CDR3 reads CASSRTGVNTEAFF. The CDR3 nucleotides read TGTGCCAGCAGCCGGACTGGGGTGAACACTGAAGCTTTCTTT.